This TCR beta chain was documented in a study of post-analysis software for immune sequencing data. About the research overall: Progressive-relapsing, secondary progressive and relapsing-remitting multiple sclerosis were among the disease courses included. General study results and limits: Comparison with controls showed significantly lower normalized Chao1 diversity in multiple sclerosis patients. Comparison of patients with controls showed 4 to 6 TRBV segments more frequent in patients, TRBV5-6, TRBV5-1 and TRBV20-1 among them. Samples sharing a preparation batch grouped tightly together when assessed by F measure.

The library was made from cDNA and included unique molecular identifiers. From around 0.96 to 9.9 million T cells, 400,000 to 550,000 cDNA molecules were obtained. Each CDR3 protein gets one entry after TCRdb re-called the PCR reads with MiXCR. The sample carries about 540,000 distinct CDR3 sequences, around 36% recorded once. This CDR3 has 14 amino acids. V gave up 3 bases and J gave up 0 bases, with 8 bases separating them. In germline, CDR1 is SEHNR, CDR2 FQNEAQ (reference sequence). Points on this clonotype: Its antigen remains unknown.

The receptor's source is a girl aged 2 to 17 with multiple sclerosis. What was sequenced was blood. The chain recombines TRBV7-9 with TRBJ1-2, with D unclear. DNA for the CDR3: TGTGCCAGCAGCTTTCCCGAATCTAACTATGGCTACACCTTC. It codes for CASSFPESNYGYTF.